The 10 T cell receptor beta chains in this list originate from one sample, sequenced in a study of tumor-infiltrating lymphocytes in oesophageal squamous cell carcinoma. MiXCR, run by TCRdb on the PCR reads, gives a single entry per CDR3 protein. The sample yields 18,000 or so distinct CDR3 sequences, 40% to 45% seen once. Sequencing was carried out using esophageal tumor tissue. These receptors were taken from a male donor with esophageal squamous cell carcinoma.

Note on this clonotype: With a much larger clone just one base away, this may be a read error. The J gene is TRBJ1-5, the V gene TRBV6-6, with a tentative D call TRBD1 (5 bases). Trimming removed 2 bases at V and 4 bases at J, with 6 bases between. Germline values: CDR1 MNHNY, CDR2 SVGAGI (reference sequence). CDR3 size: 13 residues. In DNA form, the CDR3 reads TGTGCCAGCAGTTACAAGGGGAATCAGCCCCAGCATTTT. Protein sequence: CASSYKGNQPQHF.

This sequence joins TRBV7-4 and TRBJ1-3; 7 bases align to TRBD1. Unmatched junction bases numbered 7, after V lost 3 bases and J lost 2 bases. The CDR3 extends over 16 amino acids. From germline, CDR1 is SGHVT and CDR2 SQSDAQ. Written as DNA, the CDR3 is TGTGCCAGCAGCTTTACCGTCGACAGGGCTGGAAACACCATATATTTT. Translation gives CASSFTVDRAGNTIYF.

This clonotype has more than one count but fewer than ten. The chain employs TRBV7-2 and TRBJ2-5; 7 bases align to TRBD2. The DNA end lines up better with TRBJ2-7; the J call may be wrong. Germline V gives CDR1 SGHTA, CDR2 FQGNSA. The CDR3 spans 16 residues. CDR3 DNA sequence: TGTGCCAGCAGCAAACGGGTCGCTAGCGGAGCCTACGAGCAGTACTTC. The encoded protein is CASSKRVASGAYEQYF.

A word on this clonotype: A much larger clone differs from this one at a single base, so this may be a read error. This chain uses TRBV6-5 with TRBJ2-1; D is ambiguous. Germline V CDR1 and CDR2: MNHEY, SVGAGI. The V end lost 2 bases, the J end lost 10 bases, and 12 bases lay between the germline ends. This CDR3 comprises 13 residues. CDR3 residues: CASSYRLGWEQFF. For the CDR3, the DNA is TGTGCCAGCAGTTACAGGCTTGGATGGGAGCAGTTCTTC.

Concerning this clonotype itself: Possible read error: a much larger clone is one base away. The gene calls are TRBV11-2 and TRBJ2-1, with TRBD2 identical over 10 bases. This CDR3 contains 14 residues. Unmatched junction bases numbered 6, after V lost 3 bases and J lost 10 bases. CDR1 and CDR2 from the germline V gene are SGHAT and FQNNGV. This CDR3 reads CASSFSGGIYEQFF. The CDR3 bases are TGTGCCAGCAGCTTTAGCGGGGGGATTTACGAGCAGTTCTTC.

Judged by abundance, this clonotype is medium-sized. This chain joins TRBV7-9 and TRBJ1-2; 8 positions agree with TRBD1. Germline V gene lookup returns CDR1 SEHNR and CDR2 FQNEAQ (reference sequence). V was pared by 5 bases and J by 4 bases, with 12 bases of the junction left unmatched. The CDR3 has 16 residues. For the CDR3, the DNA is TGTGCCAGCAGCCTCGACAGGGGAGCCCACTTCTATGGCTACACCTTC. The encoded protein is CASSLDRGAHFYGYTF.

This clonotype was counted many times. The rearrangement joins TRBV11-3 to TRBJ2-2, with unresolved D. V was trimmed by 3 bases and J by 6 bases, leaving 8 bases between them. The CDR3 covers 13 residues. Germline V lookup: CDR1 SGHNT, CDR2 YENEEA. CDR3 in amino acids: CASSFEMAGELFF. CDR3 sequence (DNA): TGTGCCAGCAGCTTTGAAATGGCCGGGGAGCTGTTTTTT. Complete variable domain (other parts from reference TRBV11-3 and TRBJ2-2): EAGVVQSPRYKIIEKKQPVAFWCNPISGHNTLYWYLQNLGQGPELLIRYENEEAVDDSQLPKDRFSAERLKGVDSTLKIQPAELGDSAVYLCASSFEMAGELFFGEGSRLTVL.

The V call is TRBV7-3, the J call TRBJ2-5; 9 bases are shared with TRBD2. Gene TRBJ2-7 matches the end of the DNA better, so the J call may be wrong. Germline-derived CDR1 and CDR2 are SGHTA and FQGTGA. CDR3 size: 15 residues. The CDR3 nucleotides are TGTGCCAGCAGCTTAAAAAGCGGGGGGCAGTACGAGCAGTACTTC. Protein product: CASSLKSGGQYEQYF.

V is TRBV6-1 and J is TRBJ2-5; the D is unclear. The better agreement between TRBJ1-2 and the DNA end casts doubt on the J call. The CDR3 length is 13 residues. CDR1 and CDR2 from the germline V gene are MNHNS and SASEGT. The CDR3 region is CASKLGSDYGYTF. The CDR3 nucleotides read TGTGCCAGCAAACTGGGGAGCGACTATGGCTACACCTTC.

The chain uses TRBV7-6 and TRBJ2-2, with no clear D. Germline V gene sequence: CDR1 SGHVS, CDR2 FNYEAQ. The germline V and J ends were trimmed by 3 bases and 0 bases, with 8 bases remaining between them. The CDR3 consists of 15 residues. The chain's CDR3 is CASSFGSSNTGELFF. CDR3 DNA: TGTGCCAGCAGCTTCGGTAGCTCGAACACCGGGGAGCTGTTTTTT. The entire variable domain, with the rest obtained from reference TRBV7-6 and TRBJ2-2, is as follows: GAGVSQSPRYKVTKRGQDVALRCDPISGHVSLYWYRQALGQGPEFLTYFNYEAQQDKSGLPNDRFSAERPEGSISTLTIQRTEQRDSAMYRCASSFGSSNTGELFFGEGSRLTVL.